This T cell receptor (beta chain) comes out of a study of shared clonotypes between healthy human individuals. Study summary: CD4 naive cells filled three plates per donor, CD4 memory three, CD8 naive two and CD8 memory one. Study outcomes and limitations: Sampling covered nothing but blood. Tissue TCR repertoires likely differ from those found in blood. Compared with memory subsets, naive subsets generally had larger estimated richness.

Trimming removed 0 bases from V and 4 bases from J, with 7 bases in between. Germline V CDR1 and CDR2: MGHRA, YSYEKL. This CDR3 spans 14 amino acids. Only CD45RO-negative cells positively selected for CCR7 counted as naive CD8 cells, so terminally differentiated effector memory CD45RA+ cells were excluded. Data came from immunoSEQ multiplex PCR; TCRdb stores just in-frame clones and leaves some out. The sample has some 2 million clones, approximately 94% seen once. To note about this clone: Its specificity is not known.

Sequencing was performed on naive CD8+ T cells sorted from blood. The genes are TRBV4-1 and TRBJ2-1; D call uncertain. This clonotype originated in a man younger than 35 in good health. CDR3 loop: CASSQDRNYNEQFF. CDR3 nucleotides: TGCGCCAGCAGCCAAGATAGAAATTACAATGAGCAGTTCTTC.